Listed below are T cell receptor beta chains from one sample, sequenced in a study of T-cell reconstitution after alpha-beta-depleted transplantation in children. Via MiXCR, TCRdb re-called the PCR reads, giving one row per CDR3 protein. The table has approximately 980,000 distinct CDR3 sequences, about 31% seen once. This specimen was PBMCs, mostly from graft donor cells, taken 360 days after TCRalphabeta/CD19-depleted stem cell transplant. These receptors were taken from a boy in the first two years of life who had a stem cell transplant for SCID, so the T cells may come from the graft donor. The CDR3 runs from the conserved cysteine through the conserved F or W. A D gene is named only where the DNA matches it firmly. Clone size appears in some rows only: once, few, many, or a class for an expanded clone.

TRBJ2-3,TRBV15,-,-,CATSRGVDTQYF,TGTGCCACCAGCAGAGGGGTGGATACGCAGTATTTT
TRBJ1-6,TRBV27,-,-,CASSYRGAGYNSPLHF,TGTGCCAGCAGCTACCGGGGGGCAGGGTATAATTCACCCCTCCACTTT
TRBJ2-2,TRBV7-8,-,-,CASSPRDTTRETGELFF,TGTGCCAGCAGCCCACGGGACACTACAAGGGAAACCGGGGAGCTGTTTTTT
TRBJ2-1,TRBV7-2,-,-,CASSLRTFSYNEQFF,TGTGCCAGCAGCTTAAGGACGTTTTCCTACAATGAGCAGTTCTTC
TRBJ2-2,TRBV5-6,-,-,CASSLGTAGRNTGELFF,TGTGCCAGCAGCTTGGGGACCGCCGGAAGGAACACCGGGGAGCTGTTTTTT
TRBJ2-5,TRBV7-3,-,TRBD2,CASSLGRGTTQYF,TGTGCCAGCAGTCTCGGGCGGGGGACGACCCAGTACTTC
TRBJ1-4,TRBV20-1,-,-,CSAGPGLGQEKLFF,TGCAGTGCGGGACCGGGACTCGGGCAGGAAAAACTGTTTTTT
TRBJ1-1,TRBV29-1,-,-,CSSRAGNTEAFF,TGTTCGAGCCGGGCAGGGAACACTGAAGCTTTCTTT
TRBJ2-1,TRBV2,-,-,CASSDTANSYNEQFF,TGTGCCAGCAGTGACACGGCCAACTCCTACAATGAGCAGTTCTTC
TRBJ2-3,TRBV28,few,TRBD2,CASSLYDQRGKDTQYF,TGTGCCAGCAGCCTCTACGACCAGCGGGGAAAAGATACGCAGTATTTT
TRBJ2-3,TRBV11-2,few,TRBD2,CASSLGPSGVSTDTQYF,TGTGCCAGCAGCTTAGGTCCTAGCGGGGTGAGCACAGATACGCAGTATTTT
TRBJ1-1,TRBV2,-,-,CASRRVFDTEAFF,TGTGCCAGCAGGCGGGTCTTTGACACTGAAGCTTTCTTT
TRBJ2-5,TRBV5-1,few,-,CASSQQAAQETQYF,TGCGCCAGCAGCCAGCAGGCGGCACAAGAGACCCAGTACTTC
TRBJ1-1,TRBV29-1,-,-,CSVDYWEVGAFF,TGCAGCGTTGATTATTGGGAGGTGGGAGCTTTCTTT
TRBJ2-1,TRBV7-9,once,-,CASSLAGLDNEQFF,TGTGCCAGCAGCTTAGCGGGCCTAGACAATGAGCAGTTCTTC
TRBJ2-2,TRBV24-1,-,-,CATSDPRQPTGELFF,TGTGCCACCAGTGATCCCCGACAGCCCACCGGGGAGCTGTTTTTT
TRBJ2-1,TRBV27,-,TRBD2,CASRPGTSGGDEQFF,TGTGCCAGCCGCCCCGGGACTAGCGGGGGAGATGAGCAGTTCTTC
TRBJ2-7,TRBV6-1,-,-,CASIPRQRPREQYF,TGTGCCAGCATTCCGAGACAACGCCCTCGGGAGCAGTACTTC
TRBJ2-7,TRBV20-1,-,-,CSASPAPYEQYF,TGCAGTGCTAGTCCCGCCCCCTACGAGCAGTACTTC
TRBJ2-1,TRBV11-2,-,TRBD1,CASSLDSLIGDRAWYEQFF,TGTGCCAGCAGCTTAGATTCTCTTATCGGGGACAGGGCATGGTATGAGCAGTTCTTC
TRBJ2-3,TRBV6-1,-,TRBD2,CASRAPGLAGRDTQYF,TGTGCCAGCAGGGCTCCGGGACTAGCGGGACGGGATACGCAGTATTTT
TRBJ2-1,TRBV6-1,-,-,CASRTVSLPGATYNEQFF,TGTGCCAGCAGGACGGTCTCCCTGCCAGGGGCCACCTACAATGAGCAGTTCTTC
TRBJ2-1,TRBV20-1,once,-,CSALSGPEQFF,TGCAGTGCCCTTAGTGGTCCTGAGCAGTTCTTC
TRBJ2-7,TRBV10-2,few,-,CASSAIPGLSYEQYF,TGCGCCAGCAGCGCCATACCGGGACTCTCATACGAGCAGTACTTC
TRBJ2-3,TRBV12-3/TRBV12-4,-,-,CASSPRGRGGLTDTQYF,TGTGCCAGCAGCCCGAGGGGGAGGGGAGGACTCACAGATACGCAGTATTTT
TRBJ1-5,TRBV12-3/TRBV12-4,few,-,CASSPDILQPQHF,TGTGCCAGCAGCCCGGACATTCTTCAGCCCCAGCATTTT
TRBJ2-3,TRBV4-1,-,-,CASSQDDGGPTDTQYF,TGCGCCAGCAGCCAAGATGACGGGGGGCCCACAGATACGCAGTATTTT
TRBJ1-1,TRBV12-3/TRBV12-4,-,TRBD1,CASSSKTGLGNTEAFF,TGTGCCAGCAGTTCCAAGACAGGGTTGGGAAACACTGAAGCTTTCTTT
TRBJ2-4,TRBV28,once,TRBD1,CASSPRQGKSGPLAKNIQYF,TGTGCCAGCAGTCCTAGACAGGGAAAGTCGGGCCCTCTAGCCAAAAACATTCAGTACTTC
TRBJ1-1,TRBV11-2,-,-,CASSLTLRLGTEAFF,TGTGCCAGCAGCCTGACTTTACGTTTAGGGACTGAAGCTTTCTTT
TRBJ2-3,TRBV7-9,many,TRBD2,CASSLGGGARDTQYF,TGTGCCAGCAGCTTAGGCGGGGGGGCCAGAGATACGCAGTATTTT
TRBJ2-7,TRBV10-3,many,-,CSNPGASSSYEQYF,TGTTCCAATCCCGGGGCTTCTAGCTCCTACGAGCAGTACTTC
TRBJ2-2,TRBV7-2,-,-,CASSAFREMNTGELFF,TGTGCCAGCAGCGCCTTCAGGGAGATGAACACCGGGGAGCTGTTTTTT
TRBJ2-3,TRBV6-1,-,-,CASRRGHTDTQYF,TGTGCCAGCAGGCGGGGGCACACAGATACGCAGTATTTT
TRBJ2-1,TRBV20-1,-,TRBD1,CSAGGDRDYNEQFF,TGCAGTGCTGGGGGGGACAGGGACTACAATGAGCAGTTCTTC
TRBJ2-1,TRBV14,-,-,CASSDRAGRPYNEQFF,TGTGCCAGCAGTGATAGGGCAGGGCGACCGTACAATGAGCAGTTCTTC
TRBJ2-7,TRBV5-5,-,-,CASSAGTAASGQYF,TGTGCCAGCAGCGCCGGGACCGCCGCCTCGGGGCAGTACTTC
TRBJ2-5,TRBV20-1,-,TRBD1,CSAIRGQGSGKTQYF,TGCAGTGCTATCAGGGGACAGGGTTCAGGAAAGACCCAGTACTTC
TRBJ2-1,TRBV12-3/TRBV12-4,few,-,CASSLRAGEAYNEQFF,TGTGCCAGCAGTTTAAGGGCCGGAGAGGCCTACAATGAGCAGTTCTTC
TRBJ2-3,TRBV20-1,-,-,CSARAEAGGRNTQYF,TGCAGTGCTAGAGCTGAGGCAGGAGGAAGGAATACGCAGTATTTT
TRBJ1-1,TRBV18,few,-,CASSPLQPNTEAFF,TGTGCCAGCTCACCACTGCAGCCGAACACTGAAGCTTTCTTT
TRBJ1-4,TRBV28,few,-,CASSSVQGGEKLFF,TGTGCCAGCAGTTCAGTACAGGGAGGAGAAAAACTGTTTTTT
TRBJ2-7,TRBV28,few,-,CASSYLSYSYEQYF,TGTGCCAGCAGTTACCTATCCTATTCCTACGAGCAGTACTTC
TRBJ2-1,TRBV12-3/TRBV12-4,-,TRBD2,CASSFSGEGYNEQFF,TGTGCCAGCAGTTTTAGCGGGGAGGGATACAATGAGCAGTTCTTC
TRBJ1-1,TRBV10-3,few,-,CAISESPDTEAFF,TGTGCCATCAGTGAGTCGCCAGACACTGAAGCTTTCTTT
TRBJ2-1,TRBV20-1,few,TRBD2,CSARGLAFYEQFF,TGCAGTGCCCGCGGACTAGCGTTTTATGAGCAGTTCTTC
TRBJ1-6,TRBV6-1,-,-,CASRDSPSPLHF,TGTGCCAGCAGGGACAGTCCCTCACCCCTCCACTTT
TRBJ2-1,TRBV6-2/TRBV6-3,-,-,CASSYRELAGHYNERFF,TGTGCCAGCAGTTACCGCGAATTGGCGGGGCACTACAATGAGCGGTTCTTC
TRBJ2-1,TRBV5-1,-,-,CASSGVSISSSYNEQFF,TGCGCCAGCAGTGGTGTGAGTATATCGAGCTCCTACAATGAGCAGTTCTTC
TRBJ1-1,TRBV6-5,-,-,CASSYSWGREAFF,TGTGCCAGCAGTTACTCGTGGGGCAGGGAAGCTTTCTTT
TRBJ2-7,TRBV25-1,-,TRBD1,CASRPPGQGNYEQYF,TGTGCCAGCAGACCCCCGGGACAGGGCAACTACGAGCAGTACTTC
TRBJ2-5,TRBV5-1,few,TRBD2,CASSAWTSGVWETQYF,TGCGCCAGCAGCGCCTGGACTAGCGGGGTCTGGGAGACCCAGTACTTC
TRBJ1-4,TRBV20-1,few,-,CSAAAGEFATNEKLFF,TGCAGTGCCGCAGCAGGGGAGTTTGCAACTAATGAAAAACTGTTTTTT
TRBJ2-5,TRBV2,once,-,CASSDTGQYF,TGTGCCAGCAGTGATACAGGCCAGTACTTC
TRBJ2-7,TRBV2,-,-,CASRDTATGGNEQYF,TGTGCCAGCAGGGATACCGCGACAGGTGGGAACGAGCAGTACTTC
TRBJ1-1,TRBV5-1,few,-,CASSLSQLNTEAFF,TGCGCCAGCAGCTTGAGCCAGCTAAACACTGAAGCTTTCTTT